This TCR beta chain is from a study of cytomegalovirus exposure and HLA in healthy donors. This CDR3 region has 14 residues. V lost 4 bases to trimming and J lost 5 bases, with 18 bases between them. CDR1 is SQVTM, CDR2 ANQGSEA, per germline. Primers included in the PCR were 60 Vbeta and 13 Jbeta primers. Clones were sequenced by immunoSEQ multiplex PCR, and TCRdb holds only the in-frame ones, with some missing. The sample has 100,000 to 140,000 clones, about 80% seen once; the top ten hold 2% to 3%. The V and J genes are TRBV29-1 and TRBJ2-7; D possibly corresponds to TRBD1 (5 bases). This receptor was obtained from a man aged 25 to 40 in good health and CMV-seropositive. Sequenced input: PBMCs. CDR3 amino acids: CSVARKGFKHEQYF. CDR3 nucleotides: TGCAGCGTTGCTCGAAAGGGGTTCAAACACGAGCAGTACTTC.